The text below deals with one T cell receptor beta chain. This entry belongs to a study of OX40 agonist ivuxolimab in advanced cancers. The overall study: Each patient was given ivuxolimab into a vein every 2 weeks, at 0.01 to 10 mg/kg.

Data came from immunoSEQ multiplex PCR; TCRdb stores just in-frame clones and leaves some out. The data hold 25,000 to 40,000 clones, with more than 70% observed a single time. The CDR3 is 17 amino acids. Germline V gene sequence: CDR1 SGHRS, CDR2 YFSETQ. Germline trimming cut 0 bases from V and 6 bases from J; bases unmatched to any gene: 11. The receptor comes from an adult with an advanced solid tumor such as melanoma, head and neck, liver or kidney cancer. The sequencing used CD4+ or CD8+ T cells sorted from blood, collected in a trial of the OX40 agonist ivuxolimab. The chain couples TRBV5-1 to TRBJ2-1; 8 nucleotides agree with TRBD2. CDR3 DNA sequence: TGCGCCAGCAGCTTGGTGCCACTAGCGGCAATAGGCAATGAGCAGTTCTTC. Its translation: CASSLVPLAAIGNEQFF.